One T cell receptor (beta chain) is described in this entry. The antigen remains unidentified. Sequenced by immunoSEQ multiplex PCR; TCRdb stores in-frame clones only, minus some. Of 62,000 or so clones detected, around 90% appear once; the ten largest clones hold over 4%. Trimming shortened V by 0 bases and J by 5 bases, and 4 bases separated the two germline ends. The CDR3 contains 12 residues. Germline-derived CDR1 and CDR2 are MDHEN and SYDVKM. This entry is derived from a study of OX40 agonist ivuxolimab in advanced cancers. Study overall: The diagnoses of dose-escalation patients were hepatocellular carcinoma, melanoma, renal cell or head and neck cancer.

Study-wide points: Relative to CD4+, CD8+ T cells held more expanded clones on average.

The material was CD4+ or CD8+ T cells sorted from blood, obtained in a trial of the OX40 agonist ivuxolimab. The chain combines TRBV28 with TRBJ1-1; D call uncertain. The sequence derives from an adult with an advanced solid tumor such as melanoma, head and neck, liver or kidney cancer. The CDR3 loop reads CASSLWSTEAFF. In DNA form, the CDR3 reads TGTGCCAGCAGTTTATGGTCTACTGAAGCTTTCTTT. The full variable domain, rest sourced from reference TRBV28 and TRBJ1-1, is DVKVTQSSRYLVKRTGEKVFLECVQDMDHENMFWYRQDPGLGLRLIYFSYDVKMKEKGDIPEGYSVSREKKERFSLILESASTNQTSMYLCASSLWSTEAFFGQGTRLTVV.